This TCR beta chain was observed in a study of blood T cell repertoires in COVID-19. Notes on this clone: Other nucleotide sequences in the sample specify the same CDR3.

Germline V lookup: CDR1 SGHDT, CDR2 YYEEEE. This CDR3 has 13 amino acids. V shed 5 bases and J 4 bases; nucleotides not matched to a gene: 4. Profiling relied on immunoSEQ multiplex PCR, and the TCRdb table lists in-frame clones only, not all of them. The table includes about 530,000 clones, less than 90% detected once. This chain joins TRBV5-6 and TRBJ1-1; TRBD1 matches at 8 bases. Sequencing used peripheral blood. This clonotype originated in a woman aged 45-59 years with COVID-19, enrolled during active disease. The CDR3 coding sequence is TGTGCCAGCAGTTTTGGACAGGGCACTGAAGCTTTCTTT. Translating it yields CASSFGQGTEAFF.